A selection of T cell receptor beta chains follows, all from one sample in a study of cytomegalovirus exposure and HLA in healthy donors. Libraries were prepared by immunoSEQ multiplex PCR; TCRdb keeps only in-frame clonotypes and omits some of them. The profile shows approximately 130,000 clones, about 69% of them singletons. Sequences were obtained from PBMCs. The receptors derive from a young man in good health and CMV-seronegative. Both conserved end residues are part of each CDR3. A D gene is named only where the DNA matches it firmly. Only some rows state a clone size, as once, few, many or a class for expanded clones.

D: TRBD1
J: TRBJ2-2
length: 14
size: NA
V: TRBV2
CDR3: CASSVQGATGELFF
DNA: TGTGCCAGCAGTGTACAGGGGGCGACAGGGGAGCTGTTTTTT

D: NA
J: TRBJ2-2
length: 13
size: NA
V: TRBV29-1
CDR3: CSARWEDAGELFF
DNA: TGCAGCGCCAGATGGGAGGATGCCGGGGAGCTGTTTTTT

D: NA
J: TRBJ1-5
length: 14
size: NA
V: TRBV19
CDR3: CASSTEQGTQPQHF
DNA: TGTGCCAGTAGTACGGAACAGGGAACTCAGCCCCAGCATTTT

D: NA
J: TRBJ2-3
length: 14
size: NA
V: TRBV5-6
CDR3: CASSLGGALDTQYF
DNA: TGTGCCAGCAGCTTAGGGGGAGCTTTAGATACGCAGTATTTT

D: NA
J: TRBJ2-5
length: 14
size: NA
V: TRBV21-1
CDR3: CASSKGTAQETQYF
DNA: TGTGCCAGCAGCAAAGGTACAGCCCAAGAGACCCAGTACTTC

D: TRBD2
J: TRBJ2-1
length: 15
size: NA
V: TRBV28
CDR3: CASSSGTSVWNEQFF
DNA: TGTGCCAGCAGTAGCGGGACTAGCGTATGGAATGAGCAGTTCTTC

D: NA
J: TRBJ2-5
length: 15
size: NA
V: TRBV7-7
CDR3: CASSPHQDRGETQYF
DNA: TGTGCTAGCAGCCCTCACCAGGACAGAGGAGAGACCCAGTACTTC

D: NA
J: TRBJ1-5
length: 17
size: NA
V: TRBV5-6
CDR3: CASSRGKGQVNNQPQHF
DNA: TGTGCCAGCAGCCGAGGGAAGGGACAAGTGAACAATCAGCCCCAGCATTTT

D: TRBD1
J: TRBJ2-3
length: 16
size: NA
V: TRBV15
CDR3: CATSGGLGGRGNTQYF
DNA: TGTGCCACCAGCGGGGGCTTAGGGGGCCGGGGCAATACGCAGTATTTT

D: TRBD1
J: TRBJ2-1
length: 14
size: NA
V: TRBV6-1
CDR3: CASSEDTEDRQQFF
DNA: TGTGCCAGCAGTGAAGACACGGAGGACAGGCAGCAGTTCTTC

D: TRBD2
J: TRBJ2-7
length: 15
size: NA
V: TRBV11-3
CDR3: CASSLPGRGTYEQYF
DNA: TGTGCCAGCAGCTTACCCGGGAGGGGAACCTACGAGCAGTACTTC

D: NA
J: TRBJ2-1
length: 11
size: NA
V: TRBV27
CDR3: CASSDRWRQFF
DNA: TGTGCCAGCAGTGACAGGTGGAGGCAGTTCTTC

D: TRBD1
J: TRBJ2-2
length: 18
size: NA
V: TRBV7-9
CDR3: CASSVPKRQGLNTGELFF
DNA: TGTGCCAGCAGCGTACCAAAGAGACAGGGTCTGAACACCGGGGAGCTGTTTTTT

D: NA
J: TRBJ1-2
length: 16
size: NA
V: TRBV28
CDR3: CASSLGGSTGDYGYTF
DNA: TGTGCCAGCAGTTTGGGGGGATCCACAGGTGACTATGGCTACACCTTC

D: TRBD1
J: TRBJ1-2
length: 14
size: NA
V: TRBV28
CDR3: CASSLATGQYGYTF
DNA: TGTGCCAGCAGTTTAGCGACAGGGCAATATGGCTACACCTTC

D: NA
J: TRBJ2-6
length: 14
size: NA
V: TRBV2
CDR3: CAGGQVRGANVLTF
DNA: TGTGCCGGCGGGCAGGTGAGAGGGGCCAACGTCCTGACTTTC

D: NA
J: TRBJ1-6
length: 15
size: NA
V: TRBV7-3
CDR3: CASSLGTARNSPLHF
DNA: TGTGCCAGCAGCTTAGGTACAGCCCGAAATTCACCCCTCCACTTT

D: TRBD1
J: TRBJ1-2
length: 17
size: NA
V: TRBV27
CDR3: CASSRNRRETGGYGYTF
DNA: TGTGCCAGCAGCCGAAACCGAAGAGAGACAGGGGGCTATGGCTACACCTTC

D: TRBD1
J: TRBJ1-1
length: 15
size: NA
V: TRBV19
CDR3: CASSIRQGEGTEAFF
DNA: TGTGCCAGTAGTATAAGACAGGGCGAGGGCACTGAAGCTTTCTTT

D: NA
J: TRBJ2-5
length: 21
size: NA
V: TRBV2
CDR3: CASLDRGPLAGPEGVGETQYF
DNA: TGTGCCAGCCTGGACAGGGGGCCACTAGCGGGACCGGAGGGTGTCGGAGAGACCCAGTACTTC

D: NA
J: TRBJ1-4
length: 17
size: NA
V: TRBV4-3
CDR3: CASSQDIGVGRFEKLFF
DNA: TGCGCCAGCAGCCAAGACATCGGAGTAGGAAGATTTGAAAAACTGTTTTTT

D: TRBD1
J: TRBJ1-2
length: 15
size: once
V: TRBV5-6
CDR3: CASSTPGGGSAGYTF
DNA: TGTGCCAGCAGCACCCCAGGGGGCGGGTCAGCTGGCTACACCTTC

D: NA
J: TRBJ2-1
length: 11
size: few
V: TRBV29-1
CDR3: CSGGTHNEQFF
DNA: TGCAGCGGGGGGACTCACAATGAGCAGTTCTTC

D: TRBD2
J: TRBJ2-7
length: 17
size: NA
V: TRBV4-2
CDR3: CASSQAGRGREAYEQYF
DNA: TGTGCCAGCAGCCAAGCGGGACGGGGGAGGGAGGCCTACGAGCAGTACTTC

D: NA
J: TRBJ1-2
length: 14
size: few
V: TRBV29-1
CDR3: CSVDGGTLSYGYTF
DNA: TGCAGCGTTGATGGGGGGACGTTAAGCTATGGCTACACCTTC

D: NA
J: TRBJ1-1
length: 14
size: NA
V: TRBV28
CDR3: CATRGLGMNTEAFF
DNA: TGTGCCACTAGGGGTTTGGGCATGAACACTGAAGCTTTCTTT

D: NA
J: TRBJ2-5
length: 16
size: NA
V: TRBV4-1
CDR3: CASSQSWSSITLTQYF
DNA: TGCGCCAGCAGCCAATCTTGGAGTTCTATAACCCTGACCCAGTACTTC

D: NA
J: TRBJ1-1
length: 16
size: NA
V: TRBV7-3
CDR3: CASSLGVRAGNTEAFF
DNA: TGTGCCAGCAGCTTAGGTGTTCGGGCGGGGAACACTGAAGCTTTCTTT

D: TRBD2
J: TRBJ2-1
length: 15
size: NA
V: TRBV6-4
CDR3: CASSPGTSRVDEQFF
DNA: TGTGCCAGCAGCCCCGGGACTAGCAGAGTCGATGAGCAGTTCTTC

D: NA
J: TRBJ2-5
length: 14
size: NA
V: TRBV7-6
CDR3: CASSFRGTQETQYF
DNA: TGTGCCAGCAGCTTCCGCGGGACCCAAGAGACCCAGTACTTC

D: NA
J: TRBJ1-2
length: 14
size: NA
V: TRBV7-9
CDR3: CASSLVRGSYGYTF
DNA: TGTGCCAGCAGCTTAGTTCGGGGTAGCTATGGCTACACCTTC

D: NA
J: TRBJ1-2
length: 11
size: once
V: TRBV29-1
CDR3: CSVSWGYVETF
DNA: TGCAGCGTCTCCTGGGGCTACGTGGAAACCTTC

D: TRBD2
J: TRBJ2-1
length: 15
size: NA
V: TRBV11-1
CDR3: CASSPRLAGNNEQFF
DNA: TGTGCCAGCAGCCCCCGACTAGCGGGGAACAATGAGCAGTTCTTC

D: NA
J: TRBJ1-1
length: 14
size: NA
V: TRBV6-6
CDR3: CASRYTDWNTEAFF
DNA: TGTGCCAGCAGATACACGGACTGGAACACTGAAGCTTTCTTT

D: NA
J: TRBJ1-1
length: 13
size: NA
V: TRBV19
CDR3: CASKEGGVPEAFF
DNA: TGTGCCAGTAAGGAAGGGGGTGTGCCTGAAGCTTTCTTT

D: NA
J: TRBJ2-1
length: 14
size: NA
V: TRBV7-9
CDR3: CATVKGTGYNEQFF
DNA: TGTGCCACCGTAAAAGGGACTGGATACAATGAGCAGTTCTTC

D: NA
J: TRBJ1-2
length: 14
size: NA
V: TRBV6-5
CDR3: CASSYWQGSYGYTF
DNA: TGTGCCAGCAGTTACTGGCAGGGGAGCTATGGCTACACCTTC

D: NA
J: TRBJ2-5
length: 15
size: NA
V: TRBV9
CDR3: CASSVRFPRVETQYF
DNA: TGTGCCAGCAGCGTAAGGTTTCCTAGAGTCGAGACCCAGTACTTC

D: NA
J: TRBJ1-2
length: 12
size: NA
V: TRBV7-6
CDR3: CASSLDTYGYTF
DNA: TGTGCCAGCAGCTTAGACACCTATGGCTACACCTTC

D: NA
J: TRBJ2-7
length: 12
size: NA
V: TRBV5-1
CDR3: CASSRTGSEQYF
DNA: TGCGCCAGCAGCAGAACAGGGTCCGAGCAGTACTTC

D: NA
J: TRBJ2-7
length: 14
size: few
V: TRBV7-9
CDR3: CASSFDRLSDEQYF
DNA: TGTGCCAGCAGCTTTGACAGGCTCTCCGACGAGCAGTACTTC

D: TRBD1
J: TRBJ2-7
length: 13
size: NA
V: TRBV9
CDR3: CASSVGDRVEQYF
DNA: TGTGCCAGCAGCGTAGGAGACAGGGTCGAGCAGTACTTC

D: TRBD1
J: TRBJ2-7
length: 12
size: NA
V: TRBV19
CDR3: CATGQGAFEQYF
DNA: TGTGCCACGGGACAGGGGGCTTTCGAGCAGTACTTC

D: NA
J: TRBJ2-5
length: 14
size: NA
V: TRBV7-9
CDR3: CASSFETRGETQYF
DNA: TGTGCCAGCAGCTTTGAGACTAGGGGCGAGACCCAGTACTTC

D: NA
J: TRBJ2-2
length: 16
size: few
V: TRBV2
CDR3: CASSELAGRGTGELFF
DNA: TGTGCCAGCAGTGAATTGGCAGGGCGCGGCACCGGGGAGCTGTTTTTT

D: TRBD1
J: TRBJ2-1
length: 14
size: NA
V: TRBV4-2
CDR3: CASSQDPRTGKQFF
DNA: TGTGCCAGCAGCCAAGATCCCCGGACAGGGAAGCAGTTCTTC

D: TRBD2
J: TRBJ2-7
length: 16
size: NA
V: TRBV29-1
CDR3: CSVQGVSRLAGYEQYF
DNA: TGCAGCGTACAGGGGGTTTCGCGACTAGCGGGGTACGAGCAGTACTTC

D: NA
J: TRBJ2-1
length: 15
size: NA
V: TRBV4-3
CDR3: CASSQIESSYNEQFF
DNA: TGCGCCAGCAGCCAAATCGAGAGCTCCTACAATGAGCAGTTCTTC

D: NA
J: TRBJ1-4
length: 15
size: NA
V: TRBV9
CDR3: CASSMSGGANEKLFF
DNA: TGTGCCAGCAGCATGTCGGGGGGGGCTAATGAAAAACTGTTTTTT

D: TRBD1
J: TRBJ1-2
length: 14
size: NA
V: TRBV29-1
CDR3: CSVEIWDRNYGYTF
DNA: TGCAGCGTTGAAATATGGGACAGAAACTATGGCTACACCTTC

D: NA
J: TRBJ1-1
length: 14
size: NA
V: TRBV9
CDR3: CASSALGGNTEAFF
DNA: TGTGCCAGCAGCGCCCTGGGGGGGAACACTGAAGCTTTCTTT

D: NA
J: TRBJ1-1
length: 13
size: NA
V: TRBV10-3
CDR3: CAISDILNTEAFF
DNA: TGTGCCATCAGTGATATCTTGAACACTGAAGCTTTCTTT

D: TRBD2
J: TRBJ2-3
length: 12
size: NA
V: TRBV5-6
CDR3: CASSRLAGQQYF
DNA: TGTGCCAGCAGCAGACTAGCGGGACAGCAGTATTTT

D: TRBD2
J: TRBJ2-3
length: 16
size: NA
V: TRBV4-3
CDR3: CASSQQAGGYWNTQYF
DNA: TGCGCCAGCAGCCAACAAGCGGGAGGGTACTGGAATACGCAGTATTTT

D: TRBD1
J: TRBJ1-4
length: 15
size: NA
V: TRBV6-1
CDR3: CASSAFGTVNEKLFF
DNA: TGTGCCAGCAGTGCTTTTGGGACAGTAAATGAAAAACTGTTTTTT

D: TRBD2
J: TRBJ2-1
length: 15
size: NA
V: TRBV9
CDR3: CASNGDGLAGIEQFF
DNA: TGTGCCAGCAACGGGGACGGACTAGCGGGGATCGAGCAGTTCTTC